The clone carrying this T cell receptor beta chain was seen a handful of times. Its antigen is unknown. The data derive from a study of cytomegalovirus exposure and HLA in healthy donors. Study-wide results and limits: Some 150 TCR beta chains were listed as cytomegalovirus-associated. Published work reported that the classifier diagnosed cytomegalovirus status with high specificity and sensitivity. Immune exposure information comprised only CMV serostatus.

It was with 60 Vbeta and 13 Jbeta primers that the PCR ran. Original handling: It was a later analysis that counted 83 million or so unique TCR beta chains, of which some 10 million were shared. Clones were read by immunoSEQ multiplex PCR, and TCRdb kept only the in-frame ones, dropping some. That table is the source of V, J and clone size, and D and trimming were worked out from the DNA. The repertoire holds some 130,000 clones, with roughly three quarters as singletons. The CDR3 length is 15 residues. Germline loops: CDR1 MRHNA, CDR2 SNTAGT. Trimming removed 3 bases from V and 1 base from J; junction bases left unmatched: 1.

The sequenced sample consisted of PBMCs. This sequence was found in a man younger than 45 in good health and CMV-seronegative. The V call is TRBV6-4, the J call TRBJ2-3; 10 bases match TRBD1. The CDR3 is CASSEGQGGTDTQYF. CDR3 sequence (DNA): TGTGCCAGCAGTGAAGGACAGGGGGGCACAGATACGCAGTATTTT.